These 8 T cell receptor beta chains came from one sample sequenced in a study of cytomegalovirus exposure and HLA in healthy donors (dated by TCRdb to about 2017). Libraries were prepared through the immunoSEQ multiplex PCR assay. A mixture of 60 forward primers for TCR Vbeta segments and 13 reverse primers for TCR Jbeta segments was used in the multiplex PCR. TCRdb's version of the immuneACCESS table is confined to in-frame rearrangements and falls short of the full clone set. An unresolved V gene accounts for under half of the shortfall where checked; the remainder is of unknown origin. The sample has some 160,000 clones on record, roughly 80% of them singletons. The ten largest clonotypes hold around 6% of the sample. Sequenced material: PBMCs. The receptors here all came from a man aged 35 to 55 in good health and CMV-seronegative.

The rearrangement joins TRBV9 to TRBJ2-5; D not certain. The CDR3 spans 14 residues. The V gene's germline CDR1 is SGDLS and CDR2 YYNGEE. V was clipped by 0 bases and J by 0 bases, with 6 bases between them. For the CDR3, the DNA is TGTGCCAGCAGCGTAGATCCAGACCAAGAGACCCAGTACTTC. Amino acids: CASSVDPDQETQYF.

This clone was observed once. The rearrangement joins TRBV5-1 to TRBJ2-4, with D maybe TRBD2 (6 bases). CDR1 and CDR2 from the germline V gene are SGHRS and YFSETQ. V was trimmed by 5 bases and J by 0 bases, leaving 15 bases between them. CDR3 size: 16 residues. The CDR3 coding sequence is TGCGCCAGCAGGGGGCCCGGGAGCGGAGCCAAAAACATTCAGTACTTC. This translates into CASRGPGSGAKNIQYF.

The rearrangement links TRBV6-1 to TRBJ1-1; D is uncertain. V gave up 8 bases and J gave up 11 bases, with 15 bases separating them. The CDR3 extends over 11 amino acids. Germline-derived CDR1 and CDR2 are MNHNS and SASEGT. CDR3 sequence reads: CASGWGAAAFF. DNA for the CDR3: TGTGCCAGCGGGTGGGGAGCTGCGGCTTTCTTT.

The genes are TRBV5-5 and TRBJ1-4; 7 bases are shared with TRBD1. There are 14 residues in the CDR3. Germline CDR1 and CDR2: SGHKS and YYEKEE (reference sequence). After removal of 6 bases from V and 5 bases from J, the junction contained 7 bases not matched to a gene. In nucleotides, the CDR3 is TGTGCCAGCAAGGGCGGGACAGCAAATGAAAAACTGTTTTTT. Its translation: CASKGGTANEKLFF.

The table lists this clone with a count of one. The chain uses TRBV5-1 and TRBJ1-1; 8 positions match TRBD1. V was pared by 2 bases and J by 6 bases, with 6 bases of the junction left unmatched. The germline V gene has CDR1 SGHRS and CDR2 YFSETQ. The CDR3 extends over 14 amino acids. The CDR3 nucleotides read TGCGCCAGCAGCTTCCAGGGGGCAGAGGCTGAAGCTTTCTTT. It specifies CASSFQGAEAEAFF.

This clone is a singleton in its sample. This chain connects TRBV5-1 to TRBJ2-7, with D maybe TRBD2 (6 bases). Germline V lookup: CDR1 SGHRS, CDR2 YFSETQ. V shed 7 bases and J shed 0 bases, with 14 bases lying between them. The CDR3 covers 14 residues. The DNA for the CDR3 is TGCGCCAGCGGGCTTGGCGGGACCTCCTACGAGCAGTACTTC. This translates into CASGLGGTSYEQYF.

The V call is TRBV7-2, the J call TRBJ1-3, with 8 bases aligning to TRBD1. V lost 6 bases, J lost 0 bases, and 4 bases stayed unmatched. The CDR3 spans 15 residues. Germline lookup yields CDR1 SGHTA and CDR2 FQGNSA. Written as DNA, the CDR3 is TGTGCCAGCAGTCGTGACAGGGGCTCTGGAAACACCATATATTTT. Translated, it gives CASSRDRGSGNTIYF.

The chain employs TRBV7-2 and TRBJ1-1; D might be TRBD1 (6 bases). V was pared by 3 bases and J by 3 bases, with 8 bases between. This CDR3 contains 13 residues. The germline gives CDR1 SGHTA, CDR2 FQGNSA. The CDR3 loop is CASSLDSYTEAFF. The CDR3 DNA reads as TGTGCCAGCAGCTTGGACAGCTACACTGAAGCTTTCTTT.